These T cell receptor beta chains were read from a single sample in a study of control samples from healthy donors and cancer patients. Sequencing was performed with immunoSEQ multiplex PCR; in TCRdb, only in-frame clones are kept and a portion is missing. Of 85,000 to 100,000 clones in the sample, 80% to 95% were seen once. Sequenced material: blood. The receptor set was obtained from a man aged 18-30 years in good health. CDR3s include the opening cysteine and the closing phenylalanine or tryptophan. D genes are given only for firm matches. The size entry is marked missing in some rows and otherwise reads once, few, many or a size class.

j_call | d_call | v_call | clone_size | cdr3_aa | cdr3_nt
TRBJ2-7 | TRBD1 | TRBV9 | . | CASSATGTSYEQYF | TGTGCCAGCAGCGCGACAGGGACCTCCTACGAGCAGTACTTC
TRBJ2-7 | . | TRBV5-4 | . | CASSSPSMPYEQYF | TGTGCCAGCAGCTCGCCTTCAATGCCCTACGAGCAGTACTTC
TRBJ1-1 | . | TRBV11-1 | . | CASSFVNTEAFF | TGTGCCAGCAGCTTCGTGAACACTGAAGCTTTCTTT
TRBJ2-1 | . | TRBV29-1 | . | CSVVGGYNEQFF | TGCAGCGTTGTCGGGGGCTACAATGAGCAGTTCTTC
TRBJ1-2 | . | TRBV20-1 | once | CSAPEGGYTF | TGCAGTGCTCCCGAAGGTGGCTACACCTTC
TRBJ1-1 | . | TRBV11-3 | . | CASSSSGVGTEAFF | TGTGCCAGCAGCTCTTCGGGTGTAGGTACTGAAGCTTTCTTT
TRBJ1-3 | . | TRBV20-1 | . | CSALFGNTIYF | TGCAGTGCTCTTTTTGGAAACACCATATATTTT
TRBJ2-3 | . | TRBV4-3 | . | CASSQEVSGTTSTDTQYF | TGCGCCAGCAGCCAAGAGGTTAGCGGAACAACTAGCACAGATACGCAGTATTTT
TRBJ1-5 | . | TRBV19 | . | CASSIQRNQPQHF | TGTGCCAGTAGTATACAGAGAAATCAGCCCCAGCATTTT
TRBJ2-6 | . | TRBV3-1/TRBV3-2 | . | CASSQGSGANVLTF | TGTGCCAGCAGCCAAGGATCTGGGGCCAACGTCCTGACTTTC
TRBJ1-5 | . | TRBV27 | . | CASSPRGEHQPQHF | TGTGCCAGCAGTCCCAGGGGTGAGCATCAGCCCCAGCATTTT
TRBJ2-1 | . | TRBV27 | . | CASMASHNEQFF | TGTGCCAGCATGGCCAGCCACAATGAGCAGTTCTTC
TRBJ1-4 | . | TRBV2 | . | CASTQDSFLFF | TGTGCCAGCACCCAAGACTCTTTCCTGTTTTTT
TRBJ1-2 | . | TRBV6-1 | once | CASSERAEPPYGYTF | TGTGCCAGCAGTGAACGGGCGGAACCCCCCTATGGCTACACCTTC
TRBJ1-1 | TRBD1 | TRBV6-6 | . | CASSYPRGWEAFF | TGTGCCAGCAGTTACCCCAGGGGGTGGGAAGCTTTCTTT
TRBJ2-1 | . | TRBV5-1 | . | CASSFEGSYNEQFF | TGCGCCAGCAGCTTCGAGGGTTCCTACAATGAGCAGTTCTTC
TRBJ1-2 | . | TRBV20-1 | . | CRTAYGYTF | TGCAGGACAGCCTATGGCTACACCTTC
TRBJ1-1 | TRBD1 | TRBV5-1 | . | CASSLGGQGNTEAFF | TGCGCCAGCAGCTTGGGGGGACAGGGGAACACTGAAGCTTTCTTT
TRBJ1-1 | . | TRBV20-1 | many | CSARRNTEAFF | TGCAGTGCTAGACGGAACACTGAAGCTTTCTTT
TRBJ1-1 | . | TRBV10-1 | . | CASSGGTEAFF | TGCGCCAGCAGTGGAGGGACTGAAGCTTTCTTT
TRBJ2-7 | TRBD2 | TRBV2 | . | CASRDSGRVGYEQYF | TGTGCCAGCAGAGATAGCGGGAGGGTCGGGTACGAGCAGTACTTC
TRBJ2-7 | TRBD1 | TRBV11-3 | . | CASSHRDRGPGEQYF | TGTGCCAGCAGCCACCGGGACAGGGGTCCAGGCGAGCAGTACTTC
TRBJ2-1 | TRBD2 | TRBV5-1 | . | CASSLNGGDYNEQFF | TGCGCCAGCAGCTTAAACGGGGGGGATTACAATGAGCAGTTCTTC
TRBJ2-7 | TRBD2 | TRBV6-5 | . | CASSLASGSLDEQYF | TGTGCCAGCAGCCTTGCTAGCGGGAGCCTGGACGAGCAGTACTTC
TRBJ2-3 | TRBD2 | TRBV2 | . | CASSAIIAGGQPGTQYF | TGTGCCAGCAGCGCAATAATAGCGGGGGGACAACCGGGTACGCAGTATTTT
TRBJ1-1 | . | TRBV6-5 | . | CASARGTNEAFF | TGTGCCAGCGCCAGGGGCACGAATGAAGCTTTCTTT
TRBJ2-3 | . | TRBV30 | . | CAWGPGLAKSDTQYF | TGTGCCTGGGGTCCCGGGCTAGCGAAATCGGATACGCAGTATTTT
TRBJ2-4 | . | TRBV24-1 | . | CATRNCIVAAAFAKNIQYF | TGTGCCACCAGGAATTGTATTGTGGCAGCGGCCTTTGCCAAAAACATTCAGTACTTC
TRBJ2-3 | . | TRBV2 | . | CASRWNWGDTQYF | TGTGCCAGCAGGTGGAACTGGGGAGATACGCAGTATTTT
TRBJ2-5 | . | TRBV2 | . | CASSVSSGLLGTQYF | TGTGCCAGCAGTGTAAGCTCAGGGTTGCTTGGGACCCAGTACTTC
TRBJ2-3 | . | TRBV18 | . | CASSRRGTDSTDTQYF | TGTGCCAGCTCACGAAGAGGGACTGACAGCACAGATACGCAGTATTTT
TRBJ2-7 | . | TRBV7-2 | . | CASSLGVSTPAYEQYF | TGTGCCAGCAGCTTGGGAGTTTCCACTCCAGCCTACGAGCAGTACTTC
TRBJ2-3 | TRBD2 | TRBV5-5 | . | CASSPYSGATDTQYF | TGTGCCAGCAGCCCTTATAGCGGGGCTACAGATACGCAGTATTTT
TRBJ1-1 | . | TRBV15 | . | CATSSGGLVNTEAFF | TGTGCCACCAGCAGCGGCGGACTAGTGAACACTGAAGCTTTCTTT
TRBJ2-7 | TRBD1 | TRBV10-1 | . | CASSEIRGQGVGYEQYF | TGCGCCAGCAGTGAGATCCGGGGACAGGGTGTGGGCTACGAGCAGTACTTC
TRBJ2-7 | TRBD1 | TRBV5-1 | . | CASSLRGQGKSYEQYF | TGCGCCAGCAGCTTGAGGGGACAGGGAAAGTCCTACGAGCAGTACTTC
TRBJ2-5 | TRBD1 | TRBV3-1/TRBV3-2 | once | CASSPPTGGVYQETQYF | TGTGCCAGCAGCCCCCCCACAGGGGGCGTCTACCAAGAGACCCAGTACTTC
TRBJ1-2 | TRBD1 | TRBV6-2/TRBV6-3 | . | CASSYHGTGGYGYTF | TGTGCCAGCAGTTACCATGGGACAGGGGGTTATGGCTACACCTTC
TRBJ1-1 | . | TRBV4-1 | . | CASSQTITANTEAFF | TGCGCCAGCAGCCAAACTATTACGGCGAACACTGAAGCTTTCTTT
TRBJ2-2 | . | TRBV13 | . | CASSLNGHRGGGELFF | TGTGCCAGCAGCTTAAACGGGCACAGAGGGGGCGGGGAGCTGTTTTTT
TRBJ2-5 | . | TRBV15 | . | CATSRDREETQYF | TGTGCCACCAGCAGAGACAGGGAAGAGACCCAGTACTTC
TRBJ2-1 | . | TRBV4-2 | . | CASSQEGREQFF | TGTGCCAGCAGCCAAGAGGGCAGGGAGCAGTTCTTC
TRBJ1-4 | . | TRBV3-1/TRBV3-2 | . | CASSQPGPNEKLFF | TGTGCCAGCAGCCAACCGGGCCCTAATGAAAAACTGTTTTTT
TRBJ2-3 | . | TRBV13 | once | CASSSVPRSTDTQYF | TGTGCCAGCAGCTCGGTACCACGAAGCACAGATACGCAGTATTTT
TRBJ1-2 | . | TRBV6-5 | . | CASRPTWTGGYTF | TGTGCCAGCAGACCAACTTGGACGGGGGGCTACACCTTC
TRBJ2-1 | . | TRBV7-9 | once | CASSLNSVSDNEQFF | TGTGCCAGCAGCTTAAATTCTGTATCCGACAATGAGCAGTTCTTC
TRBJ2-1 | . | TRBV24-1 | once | CATSNTGDEQFF | TGTGCCACCAGTAACACCGGCGATGAGCAGTTCTTC
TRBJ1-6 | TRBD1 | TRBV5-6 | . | CASSQPGQGGSPLHF | TGTGCCAGCAGCCAACCTGGACAGGGGGGATCACCCCTCCACTTT
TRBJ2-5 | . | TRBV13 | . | CASSLVRSPWTQYF | TGTGCCAGCAGCTTAGTTAGGTCCCCTTGGACCCAGTACTTC
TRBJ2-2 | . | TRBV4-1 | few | CASSQLDLIVGTGELFF | TGCGCCAGCAGCCAACTTGACTTGATCGTTGGGACCGGGGAGCTGTTTTTT
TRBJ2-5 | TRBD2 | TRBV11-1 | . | CASSLGTSGTKTQYF | TGTGCCAGCAGCTTAGGGACTAGCGGGACAAAGACCCAGTACTTC
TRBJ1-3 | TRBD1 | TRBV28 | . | CASARTGEGNTIYF | TGTGCCAGCGCCAGGACAGGGGAGGGAAACACCATATATTTT
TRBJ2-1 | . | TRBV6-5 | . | CASSSGERSYNEQFF | TGTGCCAGCAGTTCAGGGGAGCGCTCCTACAATGAGCAGTTCTTC
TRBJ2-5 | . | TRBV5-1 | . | CASSFQDSQETQYF | TGCGCCAGCAGCTTTCAAGACAGCCAAGAGACCCAGTACTTC